These 26 T cell receptor beta chains originate from one sample sequenced in a study of human T cells and chemical hapten exposure. TCRdb re-called the RACE reads through MiXCR, storing one row per CDR3 protein. In the table there are around 190,000 distinct CDR3 sequences, around 22% of which are singletons. Time point in this sample: patch test 1, 2 weeks after DPC sensitization. Treatment defined: therapeutic diphenylcyclopropenone sensitization with weekly scalp DPC. The material sequenced was whole blood, taken in connection with sensitization to the hapten diphenylcyclopropenone (DPC). These receptors were obtained from a woman aged 50 to 60 with alopecia areata. Some clones in this sample may be carry-over from other donors' samples.

The V and J genes are TRBV20-1 and TRBJ2-7; D is ambiguous. Looked up from germline, CDR1 is DFQATT and CDR2 is SNEGSKA (reference sequence). The CDR3 consists of 12 residues. V was shortened by 0 bases and J by 4 bases, with 7 bases between the two germline ends. Here the CDR3 reads CSARDRSYEQYF. DNA of the CDR3: TGCAGTGCTAGAGATCGTAGTTACGAGCAGTACTTC.

The genes are TRBV20-1 and TRBJ2-5, with D tentatively TRBD2 (6 bases). Trimming shortened V by 0 bases and J by 4 bases, and 24 bases separated the two germline ends. The germline V gene encodes CDR1 DFQATT and CDR2 SNEGSKA (reference sequence). CDR3 length: 18 amino acids. For the CDR3, the DNA is TGCAGTGCTAGAGATCCCAGGCGGAGTCTCTTCGGGGGAGAGACCCAGTACTTC. Translated, it gives CSARDPRRSLFGGETQYF.

In its sample, this clonotype was seen a few times. Its ends do not fully match the called genes, so a read error is possible. The gene calls are TRBV3-1 and TRBJ2-3; 7 bases are a match to TRBD2. The length of the CDR3 is 12 residues. Germline V lookup: CDR1 LGHDT, CDR2 YNNKEL (reference sequence). CDR3 sequence: CASSQGTSVTSF. DNA for the CDR3: TGTGCCAGCAGCCAAGGTACTAGCGTTACCAGTTTT.

This chain joins TRBV20-1 and TRBJ1-1; TRBD1 matches at 7 bases. Trimming at V came to 0 bases and at J to 4 bases, leaving 8 bases not matched to a gene. The CDR3 extends over 15 amino acids. From germline, CDR1 is DFQATT and CDR2 SNEGSKA (reference sequence). The CDR3 is CSARDPTGFGTEAFF. CDR3 nucleotides: TGCAGTGCTAGAGATCCGACAGGGTTTGGCACTGAAGCTTTCTTT.

This clonotype turned up a few times. The chain joins TRBV28 to TRBJ1-6; possible D gene TRBD1, 6 bases. This CDR3 comprises 17 residues. Trimming pared 3 bases from V and 8 bases from J, leaving 20 bases between. CDR1 and CDR2 from the germline V gene are MDHEN and SYDVKM. This CDR3 is CASSFQGRTLGDSPLHF. Written as DNA, the CDR3 is TGTGCCAGCAGTTTTCAGGGGCGGACGCTTGGGGATTCACCCCTCCACTTT.

There are many counts of this clonotype. The junction shows a germline mismatch at one end, possibly a read error. V is TRBV5-1 and J is TRBJ2-7; D is uncertain. The V gene's germline CDR1 is SGHRS and CDR2 YFSETQ. This CDR3 is built from 13 residues. In DNA, the CDR3 is TGTGCCAGCAGCTTGGCAAGCTCCTACGAGCAGTACTTC. It codes for CASSLASSYEQYF.

V is TRBV10-3 and J is TRBJ1-6; D unclear. The length of the CDR3 is 14 residues. The V gene lost 0 bases and the J gene lost 5 bases, with 5 bases spanning the gap. Germline CDR1 is ENHRY and CDR2 is SYGVKD. CDR3 nucleotide sequence: TGTGCCATCAGTGAGTCAGGGAATAATTCACCCCTCCACTTT. Translation: CAISESGNNSPLHF.

The gene calls are TRBV5-1 and TRBJ2-7; D unresolved. CDR1 is SGHRS, CDR2 YFSETQ, per germline. Between the trimmed V and J ends, which lost 4 bases and 9 bases, there was a span of 20 bases. The CDR3 sequence is 14 residues long. The DNA for the CDR3 is TGCGCCAGCAGCCCCGGTGGGATTGGGGTTGGGCAGTACTTC. Its translation is CASSPGGIGVGQYF.

This clonotype appeared a few times. This rearrangement joins TRBV5-1 to TRBJ1-6; 7 nucleotides agree with TRBD1. CDR1 and CDR2 from the germline V gene are SGHRS and YFSETQ. This CDR3 contains 19 residues. J was trimmed by 0 bases and V by 0 bases; bases with no gene match: 9. As DNA, the CDR3 is TGCGCCAGCAGCTTGGACCCGGACAGGACCTTCTCCTATAATTCACCCCTCCACTTT. Protein product: CASSLDPDRTFSYNSPLHF.

This clonotype was seen only a few times. The rearrangement uses TRBV5-1 and TRBJ2-1, with TRBD2 identical over 7 bases. The CDR3 extends over 14 amino acids. CDR1 is SGHRS, CDR2 YFSETQ, per germline. V dropped 4 bases and J dropped 8; count of bases not matched to a gene: 9. CDR3 coding DNA: TGCGCCAGCAGCCGCGACGGGCGGGAGTATGAGCAGTTCTTC. Amino acids: CASSRDGREYEQFF.

The J gene is TRBJ2-5, the V gene TRBV9; D remains unclear. CDR1 and CDR2 from the germline V gene are SGDLS and YYNGEE. The CDR3 has 15 amino acids. Trimming stripped 0 bases from V and 5 bases from J, with 14 bases between. The CDR3 DNA reads as TGTGCCAGCAGCGTAGCAGGCGGTCGTGGGGAGACCCAGTACTTC. Translated, it gives CASSVAGGRGETQYF.

This clonotype was observed a few times. The chain combines TRBV5-6 with TRBJ2-7; 12 bases are a match to TRBD2. This CDR3 has 18 amino acids. From germline, CDR1 is SGHDT and CDR2 YYEEEE. V lost 3 bases, J lost 1 base, and 11 bases stayed unmatched. The CDR3 region has the DNA TGTGCCAGCAGCTGGACTCTAGCGGGAGGGGTGAAGTCCTACGAGCAGTACTTC. Translated: CASSWTLAGGVKSYEQYF.

The chain recombines TRBV25-1 with TRBJ2-2; D is unclear. Per the germline V gene, CDR1 is MGHDK and CDR2 is SYGVNS. The CDR3 is 11 residues long. Trimming stripped 8 bases from V and 6 bases from J, with 7 bases between. CDR3 in amino acids: CASRVAGELFF. CDR3 sequence (DNA): TGTGCCAGCCGGGTCGCCGGGGAGCTGTTTTTT. Using reference TRBV25-1 and TRBJ2-2 for the parts outside the CDR3, the full variable domain is EADIYQTPRYLVIGTGKKITLECSQTMGHDKMYWYQQDPGMELHLIHYSYGVNSTEKGDLSSESTVSRIRTEHFPLTLESARPSHTSQYLCASRVAGELFFGEGSRLTVL.

This clonotype was counted only a few times. The rearrangement joins TRBV7-9 to TRBJ1-5; 8 positions agree with TRBD1. The CDR3 has 14 residues. V gave up 5 bases and J gave up 9 bases; unmatched junction bases: 9. Germline V gene data show CDR1 as SEHNR and CDR2 as FQNEAQ (reference sequence). DNA for the CDR3: TGTGCCAGCAGCCCCAGCCAGGGGGCTTCGCCCCAGCATTTT. Its translation is CASSPSQGASPQHF.

The V gene is TRBV12-3 or TRBV12-4, the J gene TRBJ2-1; D uncertain. This CDR3 spans 14 amino acids. The germline V and J ends were trimmed by 3 bases and 6 bases, with 12 bases remaining between them. CDR3 sequence (DNA): TGTGCCAGCAGTTTTTTTTCCTTTGGCAATGAGCAGTTCTTC. It specifies CASSFFSFGNEQFF.

This clonotype was seen a handful of times. The rearrangement uses TRBV20-1 and TRBJ2-5, with 9 bases aligning to TRBD2. The CDR3 consists of 15 residues. V was pared by 4 bases and J by 5 bases, with 11 bases of the junction left unmatched. Germline V gives CDR1 DFQATT, CDR2 SNEGSKA (reference sequence). CDR3 amino acids: CSAIGAGGRLETQYF. In DNA, the CDR3 is TGCAGTGCTATAGGGGCGGGGGGGCGCTTGGAGACCCAGTACTTC.

This chain's CDR3 is CASRSGLANYGYTF. In DNA, the CDR3 is TGTGCCAGCAGATCGGGACTTGCTAACTATGGCTACACCTTC. The V and J genes are TRBV27 and TRBJ1-2, with a weak D call TRBD1 (5 bases). CDR3 length: 14 residues. The V end lost 6 bases, the J end lost 0 bases, and 11 bases lay between the germline ends. Germline V CDR1 and CDR2: MNHEY, SMNVEV (reference sequence).

The CDR3: CSARVAGESRETQYF. In nucleotides, the CDR3 is TGCAGTGCTAGAGTAGCGGGAGAGAGTAGAGAGACCCAGTACTTC. The J gene is TRBJ2-5, the V gene TRBV20-1; 9 bases are shared with TRBD2. In germline, CDR1 is DFQATT, CDR2 SNEGSKA (reference sequence). The V and J ends lost 1 base and 4 bases, in that order; junction bases with no gene match: 7. This CDR3 region has 15 residues.

This clonotype appeared a few times. The chain has TRBV6-5 and TRBJ1-2; D call uncertain. CDR1 and CDR2 (germline): MNHEY, SVGAGI. Trimming took off 2 bases at V and 5 bases at J, with 9 bases between the two ends. This CDR3 is built from 13 residues. The CDR3 coding sequence is TGTGCCAGCAGTTACAGGAGGGAGTATGGCTACACCTTC. Translating it yields CASSYRREYGYTF.

This chain links TRBV20-1 with TRBJ2-3; unclear D gene. V gave up 5 bases and J gave up 7 bases, with 10 bases separating them. In germline, CDR1 is DFQATT, CDR2 SNEGSKA (reference sequence). The CDR3 extends over 11 amino acids. CDR3 protein: CSAPLLNTQYF. CDR3 coding DNA: TGCAGTGCTCCTCTACTGAATACGCAGTATTTT.

The rearrangement joins TRBV24-1 to TRBJ2-1; TRBD2 aligns across 10 bases. Germline V gene data show CDR1 as KGHDR and CDR2 as SFDVKD. The CDR3 consists of 19 residues. V dropped 3 bases and J dropped 6; count of bases not matched to a gene: 16. The CDR3: CATSDTKFSASGRANEQFF. The DNA for the CDR3 is TGTGCCACCAGTGATACGAAATTCAGCGCCAGCGGGAGGGCCAATGAGCAGTTCTTC.

The CDR3 region is CASTRTSTDTQYF. As DNA, the CDR3 is TGTGCCAGCACTCGGACTAGCACAGATACGCAGTATTTT. This chain connects TRBV12-3 or TRBV12-4 to TRBJ2-3; TRBD2 is a possible D gene (5 bases). The CDR3 runs 13 residues. Between the trimmed V and J ends, which lost 7 bases and 0 bases, there was a span of 8 bases.

At least ten counts were recorded for this clonotype. The rearrangement links TRBV12-3 or TRBV12-4 to TRBJ2-2; 9 bases fit TRBD2. CDR3 length: 15 amino acids. The V and J ends lost 3 bases and 1 base, in that order; junction bases with no gene match: 0. CDR3 sequence: CASSLREGNTGELFF. The CDR3 DNA is TGTGCCAGCAGTTTGCGGGAGGGGAACACCGGGGAGCTGTTTTTT.

This clonotype was seen a handful of times. This chain links TRBV24-1 with TRBJ1-3; no clear D gene. This CDR3 is 13 amino acids long. Per the germline V gene, CDR1 is KGHDR and CDR2 is SFDVKD. V was cut by 10 bases and J by 4 bases, with 13 bases left in between. This chain's CDR3 is CATQTTGGNTIYF. CDR3 nucleotide sequence: TGTGCCACACAAACCACCGGAGGAAACACCATATATTTT.

This clonotype was seen a few times. V gene TRBV3-1 combines with J gene TRBJ2-7; 7 bases agree with TRBD2. The V gene's germline CDR1 is LGHDT and CDR2 YNNKEL (reference sequence). The CDR3 spans 13 residues. J lost 2 bases, V lost 2 bases, and 0 bases had no gene match. The CDR3 nucleotides read TGTGCCAGCAGCCAACGGGGGGCCTACGAGCAGTACTTC. Its translation is CASSQRGAYEQYF.

This clonotype was found a few times. The chain combines TRBV2 with TRBJ1-5, with 9 positions matching TRBD1. The V gene end was trimmed by 3 bases and the J gene end by 7 bases; junction bases not matched to a gene: 4. CDR3 length: 14 residues. CDR1 and CDR2 from the germline V gene are SNHLY and FYNNEI. DNA for the CDR3: TGTGCCAGCAGTGAGACAGGGGGGATCCAGCCCCAGCATTTT. Translation gives CASSETGGIQPQHF.